This TCR beta chain was obtained from a study of T cell changes during pregnancy in multiple sclerosis. Assay used: immunoSEQ multiplex PCR; TCRdb lists only in-frame clones, some missing. The sample has 55,000 to 70,000 clones, about 94% seen once. The CDR3 covers 17 residues. Looked up from germline, CDR1 is KGHSH and CDR2 is LQKENI. The sequence was obtained from a female donor with multiple sclerosis, enrolled in a pregnancy study. The sequencing used CD4+ T cells from peripheral blood mononuclear cells, collected before pregnancy. V usage is TRBV18 and J usage is TRBJ2-5; the D gene is possibly TRBD1 (6 bases). The last part of the DNA fits TRBJ2-7 better; the J call may be wrong. In nucleotides, the CDR3 is TGTGCCAGCTCACCCCTGGTCGGCCGGACAGTGGCCTACGAGCAGTACTTC. It is translated as CASSPLVGRTVAYEQYF.